Described below is a single T cell receptor beta chain sequence and its context. What it binds is unknown. The sample comes from a study of T cells in Graves' hyperthyroidism and ophthalmopathy. Study at large: Peripheral blood sampling occurred at initial diagnosis, before any treatment. Study-level points and caveats: Through a model of 13 V-J features, ophthalmopathy was separated from stable hyperthyroidism.

Trimming removed 3 bases at V and 0 bases at J, with 13 bases between. The CDR3 is 16 residues long. The V gene's germline CDR1 is ENHRY and CDR2 SYGVKD. Stable disease denoted Graves' hyperthyroidism without ophthalmopathy progression within 18 months. RNA transcripts served as the template for amplifying TCR beta CDR3 regions. HTBI primers were employed in a first-round RT-PCR of the TCR CDR3. TCRdb passed the multiplex PCR reads through MiXCR, listing each CDR3 protein once. The sample comprises approximately 360,000 distinct CDR3 sequences, roughly 25% of which are singletons, and more than 60% rests with the top ten.

This chain uses TRBV10-3 with TRBJ2-3; D may correspond to TRBD1 or TRBD2 (5 bases each). The origin of this receptor is a man aged 45-65 years with Graves' hyperthyroidism. Sequencing used blood. The CDR3, as DNA: TGTGCCATCAGTGAAGTGCCCGGGACCAGCACAGATACGCAGTATTTT. Protein product: CAISEVPGTSTDTQYF.